The present T cell receptor (beta chain) was sequenced within a study of T cell responses to AZD1222 COVID-19 vaccine. Study in general: It was second doses at about 4 or about 12 weeks that were pooled.

Germline values: CDR1 SGHTA, CDR2 FQGNSA. Trimming cost V 5 bases and J 5 bases; bases outside gene matches: 19. The CDR3 covers 18 residues. In regard to this clone: Its antigen remains unknown.

Whole-study findings and limits: Targeting of unmutated variant regions was reportedly seen in nearly half of spike-specific TCRs. Rises in breadth and depth of Spike-specific TCRs came after two AZD1222 doses. Most donors were white British and more were female, and clonal diversity was possibly underestimated.

TCRdb keeps only in-frame clones here, not all; method: immunoSEQ multiplex PCR. Of 150,000 to 200,000 clones listed, around 88% are singletons. J is TRBJ1-2 and V is TRBV7-2, with 8 bases fitting TRBD1. This TCR derives from an adult in good health. This specimen consisted of peripheral blood, obtained on day 0 of AZD1222 vaccination. The CDR3 DNA reads as TGTGCCAGCAGCACCCGTCCCCCCCCAGGGGGCGCGGAGTATGGCTACACCTTC. It yields the protein CASSTRPPPGGAEYGYTF.